This is a list of T cell receptor beta chains from one sample in a study of blood T cell repertoires in COVID-19. Libraries were prepared by immunoSEQ multiplex PCR; TCRdb keeps only in-frame clonotypes and omits some of them. The sample records about 31,000 clones, roughly nine tenths being singletons. Sequenced input: peripheral blood. These receptor sequences come from a middle-aged woman with active or convalescent COVID-19. Each CDR3 is given with its conserved first and last residue. A D gene is named only where the DNA matches it firmly. Not all rows give a size; the values are once, few, many and, for expanded clones, a class.

clone_size	d_call	v_call	j_call	cdr3_nt	cdr3_aa
once	TRBD2	TRBV29-1	TRBJ2-2	TGCAGCGTGCGAAGCGGGAGTAGCACCGGGGAGCTGTTTTTT	CSVRSGSSTGELFF
.	TRBD2	TRBV19	TRBJ2-2	TGTGCCAGTAGTCTAGCGGGTATGAACACCGGGGAGCTGTTTTTT	CASSLAGMNTGELFF
.	.	TRBV30	TRBJ2-3	TGTGCCTGGACGGCAGGGGGGCTTAGGAGCACCGTTGATACGCAGTATTTT	CAWTAGGLRSTVDTQYF
.	.	TRBV12-3/TRBV12-4	TRBJ2-5	TGTGCCAGCTGCCTAGCGAATGAAGAGACCCAGTACTTC	CASCLANEETQYF
.	.	TRBV6-2/TRBV6-3	TRBJ2-3	TGTGCCAGCAGTTACTCGACCCCGGGAGTGGGTCCAGATACGCAGTATTTT	CASSYSTPGVGPDTQYF
once	TRBD2	TRBV2	TRBJ2-1	TGTGCCAGCAGTGGCCTAGCGGGGATCAATGAGCAGTTCTTC	CASSGLAGINEQFF
.	TRBD2	TRBV5-1	TRBJ2-1	TGCGCCAGCAGCCCGGGACTAGAGGGGGTCAATGAGCAGTTCTTC	CASSPGLEGVNEQFF
.	.	TRBV3-1/TRBV3-2	TRBJ1-1	TGTGCCAGCAGCCAAGGAGGAAACACTGAAGCTTTCTTT	CASSQGGNTEAFF
.	TRBD1	TRBV15	TRBJ1-1	TGTGCCACCAGCAGAGATATCCCCCGACAGGGGGCCGGGAACACTGAAGCTTTCTTT	CATSRDIPRQGAGNTEAFF
.	.	TRBV29-1	TRBJ2-2	TGCAGCGGAGGGGGGGCGAGCGGGGAGCTGTTTTTT	CSGGGASGELFF
once	.	TRBV3-1/TRBV3-2	TRBJ2-7	TGTGCCAGCAGCCAGGGCAGGGGTTCCTACGAGCAGTACTTC	CASSQGRGSYEQYF
.	TRBD2	TRBV3-1/TRBV3-2	TRBJ2-1	TGTGCCAGCAGCCAAGATCTGCTAGCGGGAGACGGTGAGCAGTTCTTC	CASSQDLLAGDGEQFF
.	TRBD1	TRBV24-1	TRBJ1-5	TGTGCCACCAGTGAATCTGAGGGGGCGCGAGCTTATGGTCAGCCCCAGCATTTT	CATSESEGARAYGQPQHF
once	.	TRBV2	TRBJ1-2	TGTGCCAGCACCGGGGGTAGGGGCGGCTATGGCTACACCTTC	CASTGGRGGYGYTF
.	.	TRBV14	TRBJ1-1	TGTGCCAGCAGCCAAGACAGGGTTACAGAAGCTTTCTTT	CASSQDRVTEAFF
.	.	TRBV2	TRBJ1-5	TGTGCCAGCAGTGAAGTGGGGCTCAATCAGCCCCAGCATTTT	CASSEVGLNQPQHF
.	TRBD1	TRBV4-1	TRBJ1-4	TGCGCCAGCAGCCAAGAACAGGGGGCGGGTGAAAAACTGTTTTTT	CASSQEQGAGEKLFF
.	TRBD1	TRBV27	TRBJ1-5	TGTGCCAGCAGTTTCCCTCGCGCCCAGGGACAGGACCCCTTTAATAGCAATCAGCCCCAGCATTTT	CASSFPRAQGQDPFNSNQPQHF
once	TRBD2	TRBV27	TRBJ2-1	TGTGCCAGCAGCCCGACTAGCGGGGGAAGCCTCTCCTACAATGAGCAGTTCTTC	CASSPTSGGSLSYNEQFF
.	.	TRBV7-8	TRBJ2-1	TGTGCCAGCAGCTTAGTTCTCGCCGGGATTAACAATGAGCAGTTCTTC	CASSLVLAGINNEQFF
.	TRBD2	TRBV7-3	TRBJ2-2	TGTGCCAGCAGTTTAACCCTCGGGGGGGTTCCGAACACCGGGGAGCTGTTTTTT	CASSLTLGGVPNTGELFF
.	.	TRBV18	TRBJ1-2	TGTGCCAGCTCACCCGATCGGGTCTATGGCTACACCTTC	CASSPDRVYGYTF
.	.	TRBV4-1	TRBJ2-2	TGCGCCAGCAGCCAAGATGCACAGCCAGCGAACACCGGGGAGCTGTTTTTT	CASSQDAQPANTGELFF
.	.	TRBV11-2	TRBJ2-7	TGTGCCAGCAGCTTAGGGGGCCTCGGAGGGCCCGGCGAGCAGTACTTC	CASSLGGLGGPGEQYF
.	TRBD1	TRBV5-5	TRBJ2-4	TGTGCCAGCAGCGACGGGACAGGGGGCCCGTCCAAAAACATTCAGTACTTC	CASSDGTGGPSKNIQYF
.	.	TRBV14	TRBJ2-7	TGTGCCAGCAGGCAAGGGCAGGGTCGGAACTACGAGCAGTACTTC	CASRQGQGRNYEQYF